This record covers a single TCR beta chain. Preparation of the TCRbeta library used unique molecular identifiers. MiXCR, run by TCRdb on the PCR reads, gives a single entry per CDR3 protein. The sample contains some 48,000 distinct CDR3 sequences, about 5% of which appear only once. The record originates from a study of T-cell reconstitution after alpha-beta-depleted transplantation in children. This clonotype was sampled from a female patient aged 2-15 years who had a stem cell transplant for aplastic anemia, so the T cells may come from the graft donor. Material: PBMCs, mostly from graft donor cells, obtained 60 days after TCRalphabeta/CD19-depleted stem cell transplant.

The CDR3 nucleotides are TGTGCCACCAGCACTTTAGCTCGATCCTACAATGAGCAGTTCTTC. Translated: CATSTLARSYNEQFF. The chain links TRBV15 to TRBJ2-1; D not certain. The CDR3 loop spans 15 amino acids. Trimming took off 4 bases at V and 1 base at J, with 11 bases between the two ends. CDR1 and CDR2 (germline): LNHNV, YYDKDF (reference sequence).